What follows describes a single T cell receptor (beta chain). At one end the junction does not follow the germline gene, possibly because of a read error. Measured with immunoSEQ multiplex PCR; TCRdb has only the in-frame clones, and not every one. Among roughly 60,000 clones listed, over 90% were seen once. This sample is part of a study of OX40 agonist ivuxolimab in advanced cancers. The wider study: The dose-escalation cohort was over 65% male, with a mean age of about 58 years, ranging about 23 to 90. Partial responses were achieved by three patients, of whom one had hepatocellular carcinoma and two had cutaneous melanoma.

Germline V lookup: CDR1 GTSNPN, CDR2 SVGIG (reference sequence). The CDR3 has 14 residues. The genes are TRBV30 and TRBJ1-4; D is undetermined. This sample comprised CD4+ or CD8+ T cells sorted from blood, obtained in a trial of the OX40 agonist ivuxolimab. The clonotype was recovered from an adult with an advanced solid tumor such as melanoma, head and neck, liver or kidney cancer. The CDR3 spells CAWKGGATNEKLLF. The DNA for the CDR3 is TGTGCCTGGAAGGGCGGTGCAACTAATGAAAAACTGCTTTTT.